This TCR beta chain was retrieved from a study of spatial heterogeneity in lung cancer. Looking at the study overall: For tumor regions, TCR transcript counts showed a strong correlation with a T cell module score derived from matched bulk RNA-seq. Findings and limits, study-wide: Mutation tallies in tumors tracked expanded intratumoral alpha and beta TCR counts.

MiXCR, applied by TCRdb to the 5' RACE reads, yields one record per CDR3 protein. Of fewer than 25,000 distinct CDR3 sequences listed, over 4% are singletons. CDR1 and CDR2 (germline): MNHEY, SVGAGI. The CDR3 has 17 residues. With 2 bases clipped from V and 5 bases from J, the junction kept 11 bases outside the gene matches. Described time point: sample taken at primary tumor resection. Untreated early-stage non-small cell lung cancer patients, 72 in total, were the donors. With respect to this clonotype: Its target is not known.

The sample was lung tumor tissue, taken at surgery. The gene calls are TRBV6-5 and TRBJ2-2, with TRBD2 matching over 7 bases. The sequence was obtained from a male donor with early-stage non-small cell lung cancer. DNA of the CDR3: TGTGCCAGCAGTTACCCTTCTAGCGGAGCAGGAACCGGGGAGCTGTTTTTT. Its protein product is CASSYPSSGAGTGELFF.